Listed below are T cell receptor beta chains from one sample, sequenced in a study of post-analysis software for immune sequencing data. TCRdb analysed the PCR reads with MiXCR anew, one entry per CDR3 protein. The table shows about 820,000 distinct CDR3 sequences, with approximately 50% occurring only once. Material for sequencing was blood. The receptors stem from a girl aged 10-17 years with multiple sclerosis. Each CDR3 is given without its conserved first and last residue.

CDR3,V,J
ASSPQGWDEQF,TRBV5-1,TRBJ2-1
ASSQGDHPYEQY,TRBV4-2,TRBJ2-7
SVATSGSWLIINNEQF,TRBV29-1,TRBJ2-1
ASGRGTGEPNEQF,TRBV12-5,TRBJ2-1
SVGALTGAEDGYT,TRBV29-1,TRBJ1-2
ASSETSGNQPQH,TRBV10-1,TRBJ1-5
ASSQDVRLEQF,TRBV4-2,TRBJ2-1
ASSPWVGYEQY,TRBV5-1,TRBJ2-7
ASSYGGSDKNIQY,TRBV6-6,TRBJ2-4
ASSLMQSGVYGYT,TRBV5-1,TRBJ1-2
ASSSPTGKETQY,TRBV11-2,TRBJ2-5
ASSLGPGQGAHEQY,TRBV5-1,TRBJ2-7
SVESGGVYYGYT,TRBV29-1,TRBJ1-2
ATSEQSDPSTDTQY,TRBV15,TRBJ2-3
ASSSRVQANTEAF,TRBV5-1,TRBJ1-1
ASSQGGFRTDQPQH,TRBV3-1,TRBJ1-5
ASSPGGREVQPQH,TRBV18,TRBJ1-5
ATKSVPLLGTEAF,TRBV24-1,TRBJ1-1
SARESSYEQY,TRBV20-1,TRBJ2-7
ASSFDSSIRETQF,TRBV5-1,TRBJ2-1
ASSREGLGGSDTQY,TRBV6-4,TRBJ2-3
ASSPLGSGRTYEQY,TRBV6-2/TRBV6-3,TRBJ2-7